Below are 32 T cell receptor beta chains sequenced from a single sample in a study of T cells in Graves' hyperthyroidism and ophthalmopathy. RNA transcripts provided the source from which TCR beta CDR3 regions were amplified. The HTBI set primed first-round TCR CDR3 RT-PCR. TCRdb independently ran MiXCR on the multiplex PCR reads; one entry per CDR3 protein. The repertoire holds around 440,000 distinct CDR3 sequences, with around 16% as singletons. The source material was blood. These receptors all stem from a woman younger than 35 with Graves' hyperthyroidism.

This clonotype was recorded many times. This chain joins TRBV20-1 and TRBJ1-5; 7 positions agree with TRBD1. The CDR3 spans 14 residues. CDR1 is DFQATT, CDR2 SNEGSKA, per germline (reference sequence). V shed 5 bases and J 0 bases; nucleotides not matched to a gene: 4. The CDR3 nucleotides are TGCAGTGCTTTAGGGACAGTTAGCAATCAGCCCCAGCATTTT. Translation: CSALGTVSNQPQHF.

This clonotype was detected ten times or more. The V and J genes are TRBV19 and TRBJ1-5; no clear D gene. With 4 bases removed from V and 9 bases from J, the gap between germline ends came to 13 bases. The CDR3 runs to 13 residues. Germline CDR1 and CDR2: LNHDA and SQIVND (reference sequence). CDR3 protein: CASSTFEQRPQHF. CDR3 nucleotides: TGTGCCAGTAGTACTTTCGAACAGCGGCCCCAGCATTTT.

This clonotype was observed many times. This chain connects TRBV7-2 to TRBJ2-3, with D hard to call. V lost 2 bases and J lost 3, with 9 bases in between. CDR1 SGHTA and CDR2 FQGNSA come from the germline V gene. The CDR3 sequence is 14 residues long. CDR3 sequence: CASSLSVTTDTQYF. CDR3 bases: TGTGCCAGCAGCTTATCCGTTACGACAGATACGCAGTATTTT.

In this sample, this clonotype turned up many times. J is TRBJ1-1 and V is TRBV12-3 or TRBV12-4, with D unresolved. Trimming took 0 bases from V and 2 from J, leaving 7 bases between them. The CDR3 is made up of 14 amino acids. The CDR3 DNA is TGTGCCAGCAGTTTAGCGCTCGGAAACACTGAAGCTTTCTTT. Its protein product is CASSLALGNTEAFF.

The J gene is TRBJ1-5, the V gene TRBV6-1, with D tentatively TRBD1 (6 bases). This CDR3 has 16 amino acids. Trimming cost V 5 bases and J 5 bases, with 19 bases left between them. Germline assignment: CDR1 MNHNS and CDR2 SASEGT. Here the CDR3 reads CASSTTAQGTDQPQHF. CDR3 sequence (DNA): TGTGCCAGCAGTACGACCGCCCAGGGGACGGATCAGCCCCAGCATTTT.

The chain joins TRBV2 to TRBJ2-3; D may be TRBD1 (6 bases). CDR1 SNHLY and CDR2 FYNNEI come from the germline V gene. Between the trimmed V and J ends, which lost 5 bases and 2 bases, there was a span of 11 bases. The CDR3 totals 14 residues. In DNA, the CDR3 is TGTGCCAGCAGTCAGACAGGCTACACAGATACGCAGTATTTT. Translating gives CASSQTGYTDTQYF.

This clonotype showed up just a few times. This chain connects TRBV4-1 to TRBJ1-5; TRBD1 aligns across 9 bases. The CDR3 covers 18 residues. V gave up 1 base and J gave up 6 bases; unmatched junction bases: 13. Germline V gene lookup returns CDR1 MGHRA and CDR2 YSYEKL. DNA for the CDR3: TGCGCCAGCAGCCAAGTTTTGGGACAGGGTGTTAGGGGTCAGCCCCAGCATTTT. Its translation is CASSQVLGQGVRGQPQHF.

This clonotype was seen repeatedly, ten times or more. The V call is TRBV24-1, the J call TRBJ2-3, with 9 positions matching TRBD1. Per the germline V gene, CDR1 is KGHDR and CDR2 is SFDVKD. V trimming: 4 bases; J trimming: 4 bases; junction bases outside the gene matches: 5. The CDR3 extends over 15 amino acids. The chain's CDR3 is CATSDTGQGADTQYF. The CDR3 DNA reads TGTGCCACCAGTGACACGGGACAGGGTGCAGATACGCAGTATTTT.

The CDR3: CASSLTGDPGEKLFF. The CDR3 nucleotides are TGCGCCAGCAGCTTAACAGGGGACCCAGGTGAAAAACTGTTTTTT. The rearrangement uses TRBV5-1 and TRBJ1-4, with 7 nucleotides matching TRBD1. CDR3 length: 15 residues. J gave up 7 bases and V 2 bases, and 8 bases lay outside the gene matches. Germline V gives CDR1 SGHRS, CDR2 YFSETQ.

This clonotype was recorded at least ten times. This rearrangement joins TRBV28 to TRBJ1-6; 9 nucleotides agree with TRBD1. CDR1 and CDR2 from the germline V gene are MDHEN and SYDVKM. The CDR3 is made up of 13 amino acids. J lost 10 bases, V lost 3 bases, and 1 base had no gene match. In DNA form, the CDR3 reads TGTGCCAGCAGTTTGACAGGGGGATCACCCCTCCACTTT. This gives the protein CASSLTGGSPLHF.

This chain joins TRBV3-1 and TRBJ2-1; 10 bases match TRBD2. Germline V CDR1 and CDR2: LGHDT, YNNKEL (reference sequence). Trimming at V came to 2 bases and at J to 7 bases, leaving 5 bases not matched to a gene. CDR3 length: 15 residues. This chain's CDR3 is CASSQLAGDRNEQFF. CDR3 bases: TGTGCCAGCAGCCAACTAGCGGGAGATAGAAATGAGCAGTTCTTC.

This clonotype has ten or more counts. The gene calls are TRBV5-1 and TRBJ2-1; D might be TRBD2 (5 bases). The length of the CDR3 is 15 residues. Trimming stripped 0 bases from V and 10 bases from J, with 17 bases between. Looked up from germline, CDR1 is SGHRS and CDR2 is YFSETQ. CDR3 loop: CASSLGSAAVREQFF. The CDR3, as DNA: TGCGCCAGCAGCTTGGGCTCAGCGGCAGTTAGAGAGCAGTTCTTC.

In this sample, this clonotype turned up many times. The V call is TRBV12-3 or TRBV12-4, the J call TRBJ1-2; 10 bases map to TRBD1. V gave up 4 bases and J gave up 4 bases; unmatched junction bases: 6. The CDR3 has 15 amino acids. The chain's CDR3 is CASSSGTGVFYGYTF. The CDR3 DNA sequence: TGTGCCAGCAGTTCAGGGACAGGGGTATTCTATGGCTACACCTTC.

The chain links TRBV28 to TRBJ2-7, with 14 bases identical to TRBD2. The CDR3 consists of 19 residues. CDR1 MDHEN and CDR2 SYDVKM come from the germline V gene. The trim removed 6 bases at V and 0 bases at J, leaving 13 bases unmatched. The CDR3 protein is CASSSMGTSGGSSSYEQYF. As DNA, the CDR3 is TGTGCCAGCAGCTCAATGGGGACTAGCGGGGGTTCGAGCTCCTACGAGCAGTACTTC.

This clonotype was seen many times. The chain uses TRBV7-7 and TRBJ2-6; D is tentatively TRBD1 or TRBD2 (7 bases each). Germline values: CDR1 SSHAT, CDR2 FNYEAQ (reference sequence). The CDR3 spans 23 residues. As DNA, the CDR3 is TGTGCTAGCGTTAGGCGGCAGGGGGAGGGGGAGCGAGAGGGCCGCTCTGGGGCCAACGTCCTGACTTTC. This sequence encodes CASVRRQGEGEREGRSGANVLTF.

This clonotype has a count of ten or more. The chain carries TRBV6-5 and TRBJ1-5, with a possible D match to TRBD1 (6 bases). The CDR3 covers 14 residues. Germline CDR1 is MNHEY and CDR2 is SVGAGI. The ends were cut back, 2 bases at V and 4 bases at J, with 9 bases in the middle. CDR3 bases: TGTGCCAGCAGTTACGAGGGGGTGAATCAGCCCCAGCATTTT. This translates into CASSYEGVNQPQHF.

This clonotype appeared many times. The V gene is TRBV7-9, the J gene TRBJ1-4, with D possibly matching TRBD1 (5 bases). Germline V gives CDR1 SEHNR, CDR2 FQNEAQ (reference sequence). The germline V and J ends were trimmed by 1 base and 5 bases, with 8 bases remaining between them. This CDR3 spans 14 amino acids. Here the CDR3 DNA reads TGTGCCAGCAGCTTAGAAGGGGAGAATGAAAAACTGTTTTTT. Its translation is CASSLEGENEKLFF.

The rearrangement links TRBV11-2 to TRBJ2-1; tentative D call: TRBD2 (5 bases). CDR1 and CDR2 from the germline V gene are SGHAT and FQNNGV. Trimming took off 2 bases at V and 4 bases at J, with 15 bases between the two ends. CDR3 length: 16 residues. The CDR3 region is CASSLSILGSYNEQFF. In nucleotides, the CDR3 is TGTGCCAGCAGCTTATCTATTCTGGGGAGTTACAATGAGCAGTTCTTC.

The chain combines TRBV28 with TRBJ2-2; maybe TRBD2 (5 bases). The CDR3 loop spans 17 amino acids. Germline values: CDR1 MDHEN, CDR2 SYDVKM. With 3 bases removed from V and 0 bases from J, the gap between germline ends came to 14 bases. The CDR3 bases are TGTGCCAGCAGTTTCCCCGGAGGAGCACCGAACACCGGGGAGCTGTTTTTT. Its translation is CASSFPGGAPNTGELFF. Combining the CDR3 with reference TRBV28 and TRBJ2-2 gives the whole variable domain DVKVTQSSRYLVKRTGEKVFLECVQDMDHENMFWYRQDPGLGLRLIYFSYDVKMKEKGDIPEGYSVSREKKERFSLILESASTNQTSMYLCASSFPGGAPNTGELFFGEGSRLTVL.

This clonotype was observed a few times. The V call is TRBV2, the J call TRBJ2-2; 8 bases are shared with TRBD1. Germline CDR1 and CDR2: SNHLY and FYNNEI. The ends lost 6 bases at V and 0 bases at J; junction bases unmatched: 6. The CDR3 totals 16 residues. CDR3 in amino acids: CASSANRGANTGELFF. CDR3 DNA sequence: TGTGCCAGCAGCGCAAACAGGGGGGCGAACACCGGGGAGCTGTTTTTT.

This clonotype was seen a handful of times. A much larger clone sits a single nucleotide away, making a read error possible. V usage is TRBV20-1 and J usage is TRBJ1-4; D uncertain. Germline CDR1 reads DFQATT; CDR2 reads SNEGSKA (reference sequence). CDR3 length: 13 amino acids. CDR3 DNA sequence: TGCAGTGTTGCCCCAGCAACTAATGAAAAACTGGTTTTT. Translation gives CSVAPATNEKLVF.

This clonotype was detected many times. CDR3 sequence (DNA): TGTGCCAGCAGCGAGAGACCCGGGACAGGGAAAGAGACCCAGTACTTC. Translation: CASSERPGTGKETQYF. J is TRBJ2-5 and V is TRBV7-6; 9 bases match TRBD1. This CDR3 is built from 16 residues. With V trimmed by 5 bases and J by 3 bases, 10 bases remained unmatched. Germline-derived CDR1 and CDR2 are SGHVS and FNYEAQ.

The table lists this clonotype with many counts. The V call is TRBV28, the J call TRBJ2-3; 7 positions match TRBD1. Germline assignment: CDR1 MDHEN and CDR2 SYDVKM. The CDR3 totals 17 residues. V lost 2 bases, J lost 4 bases, and 12 bases stayed unmatched. The chain's CDR3 is CASSLDGWQGVSDTQYF. The CDR3 DNA is TGTGCCAGCAGTTTAGACGGGTGGCAGGGGGTCTCAGATACGCAGTATTTT.

In this sample, this clonotype turned up many times. This chain uses TRBV11-2 with TRBJ1-2; D not certain. The CDR3 loop spans 14 amino acids. The germline gives CDR1 SGHAT, CDR2 FQNNGV. V gave up 3 bases and J gave up 4 bases, with 12 bases separating them. DNA of the CDR3: TGTGCCAGCAGCTTTTCAGAAAACTCCTATGGCTACACCTTC. It specifies CASSFSENSYGYTF.

This clonotype appeared once. The chain carries TRBV15 and TRBJ2-3; 11 positions match TRBD2. CDR1 and CDR2 from the germline V gene are LNHNV and YYDKDF (reference sequence). CDR3 length equals 14 residues. After removal of 4 bases from V and 6 bases from J, the junction contained 3 bases not matched to a gene. CDR3 nucleotide sequence: TGTGCCACCAGCATTAGCGGGAGGGAGGATACGCAGTATTTT. It specifies CATSISGREDTQYF.

This clonotype was observed at least ten times. This chain links TRBV28 with TRBJ2-5, with D tentatively TRBD1 (5 bases). The V and J ends lost 5 bases and 5 bases respectively, with 21 bases between them. CDR1 is MDHEN, CDR2 SYDVKM, per germline. The CDR3 runs to 16 residues. The CDR3 DNA follows: TGTGCCAGCAGTCCCAGGGTCCGGAAGGCCAGGGAGACCCAGTACTTC. Translated, it gives CASSPRVRKARETQYF.

As for this clonotype: A much larger clone lies a single base off, so this may be a read error. In DNA, the CDR3 is TGTGCCAGCAGTGAGGACACCGGGGAGCTGTTTTTT. Translated, it gives CASSEDTGELFF. The chain recombines TRBV2 with TRBJ2-2, with no clear D. V lost 3 bases and J lost 3, with 2 bases in between. This CDR3 has 12 residues. Germline CDR1 SNHLY, CDR2 FYNNEI.

This clonotype turned up a few times. The rearrangement uses TRBV20-1 and TRBJ2-7; D may be TRBD2 (6 bases). The CDR3 runs to 14 residues. Trimming stripped 6 bases from V and 0 bases from J, with 15 bases between. Germline CDR1 DFQATT, CDR2 SNEGSKA (reference sequence). CDR3 sequence (DNA): TGCAGTGCCCAATCCTGGGGGGACTCCTACGAGCAGTACTTC. Translated: CSAQSWGDSYEQYF.

This rearrangement joins TRBV27 to TRBJ1-2; 7 bases match TRBD1. The V gene end was trimmed by 2 bases and the J gene end by 14 bases; junction bases not matched to a gene: 11. The CDR3 runs 13 residues. Germline loops: CDR1 MNHEY, CDR2 SMNVEV (reference sequence). In DNA, the CDR3 is TGTGCCAGCAGTTTAAACAGGGGCGGATCCCCGACCTTC. This sequence encodes CASSLNRGGSPTF.

This clonotype was seen ten or more times. The chain has TRBV10-3 and TRBJ1-6; D unresolved. The CDR3 has 14 amino acids. Looked up from germline, CDR1 is ENHRY and CDR2 is SYGVKD. Trimming pared 7 bases from V and 7 bases from J, leaving 14 bases between. CDR3 sequence reads: CAIKQELGNSPLHF. The CDR3 DNA follows: TGTGCCATCAAGCAGGAGTTGGGGAATTCACCCCTCCACTTT.

This chain joins TRBV19 and TRBJ2-3; D may match TRBD1 or TRBD2 (5 bases each). The V gene's germline CDR1 is LNHDA and CDR2 SQIVND (reference sequence). The CDR3 extends over 15 amino acids. V was trimmed by 3 bases and J by 3 bases, leaving 13 bases between them. The CDR3 is CASSIGALETDTQYF. The CDR3 DNA reads TGTGCCAGTAGTATCGGGGCATTGGAGACAGATACGCAGTATTTT.

This clonotype has ten or more counts. The chain uses TRBV18 and TRBJ2-7; TRBD2 agrees at 8 bases. Germline assignment: CDR1 KGHSH and CDR2 LQKENI. CDR3 length: 14 residues. The ends lost 4 bases at V and 3 bases at J; junction bases unmatched: 5. The CDR3 DNA sequence: TGTGCCAGCTCACTCGGGGGGGCCTACTACGAGCAGTACTTC. Translation: CASSLGGAYYEQYF.